This T cell receptor beta chain is drawn from a study of blood T cells in healthy people across ages. Germline V CDR1 and CDR2: SGHTA, FQGNSA. V lost 4 bases and J lost 0, with 9 bases in between. The CDR3 contains 14 residues. A sample-barcoded 5' primer and a J-beta primer mix were used in a second PCR of roughly 7 to 11 cycles. TCRdb independently ran MiXCR on the 5' RACE reads; one entry per CDR3 protein. The sample records 850,000 or so distinct CDR3 sequences, about 30% being singletons. This TCR was recovered from a woman of 80 years or more in good health. V usage is TRBV7-2 and J usage is TRBJ2-5; unclear D gene. Sequencing was carried out using blood. CDR3 in amino acids: CASSYGRYQETQYF. The DNA of the CDR3 is TGTGCCAGCAGCTATGGACGGTACCAAGAGACCCAGTACTTC.